This TCR beta chain was sequenced for a study of technical replicates of blood from four donors. V gave up 6 bases and J gave up 3 bases, with 12 bases separating them. The CDR3 consists of 14 residues. Looked up from germline, CDR1 is WSHSY and CDR2 is SAAADI. Only in-frame clones appear in the TCRdb table, and some are missing; sequencing was by immunoSEQ multiplex PCR. Of about 84,000 clones in the sample, approximately 90% were seen once. The sample was T cells isolated from PBMCs. The receptor was isolated from a human donor in good health. V gene TRBV10-2 combines with J gene TRBJ1-5, with TRBD1 as a possible D gene (5 bases). CDR3 sequence (DNA): TGCGCCAGCAGGGGCGGGGGAGTCAATCAGCCCCAGCATTTT. It translates to CASRGGGVNQPQHF.